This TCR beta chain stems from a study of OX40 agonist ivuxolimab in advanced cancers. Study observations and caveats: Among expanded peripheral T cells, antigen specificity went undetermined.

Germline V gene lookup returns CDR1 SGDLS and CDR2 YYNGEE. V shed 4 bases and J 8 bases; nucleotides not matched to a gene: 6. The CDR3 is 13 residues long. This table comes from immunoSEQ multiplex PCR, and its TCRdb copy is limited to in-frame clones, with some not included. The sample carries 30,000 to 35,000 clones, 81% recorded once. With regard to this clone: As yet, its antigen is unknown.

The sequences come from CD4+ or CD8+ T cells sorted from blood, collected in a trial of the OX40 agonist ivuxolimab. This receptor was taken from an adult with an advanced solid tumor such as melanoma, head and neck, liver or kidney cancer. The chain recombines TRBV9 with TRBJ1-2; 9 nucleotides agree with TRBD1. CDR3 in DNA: TGTGCCAGCAGCAGGGACAGGGATAGAGGCTACACCTTC. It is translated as CASSRDRDRGYTF. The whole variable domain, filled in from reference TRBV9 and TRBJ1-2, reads DSGVTQTPKHLITATGQRVTLRCSPRSGDLSVYWYQQSLDQGLQFLIQYYNGEERAKGNILERFSAQQFPDLHSELNLSSLELGDSALYFCASSRDRDRGYTFGSGTRLTVV.